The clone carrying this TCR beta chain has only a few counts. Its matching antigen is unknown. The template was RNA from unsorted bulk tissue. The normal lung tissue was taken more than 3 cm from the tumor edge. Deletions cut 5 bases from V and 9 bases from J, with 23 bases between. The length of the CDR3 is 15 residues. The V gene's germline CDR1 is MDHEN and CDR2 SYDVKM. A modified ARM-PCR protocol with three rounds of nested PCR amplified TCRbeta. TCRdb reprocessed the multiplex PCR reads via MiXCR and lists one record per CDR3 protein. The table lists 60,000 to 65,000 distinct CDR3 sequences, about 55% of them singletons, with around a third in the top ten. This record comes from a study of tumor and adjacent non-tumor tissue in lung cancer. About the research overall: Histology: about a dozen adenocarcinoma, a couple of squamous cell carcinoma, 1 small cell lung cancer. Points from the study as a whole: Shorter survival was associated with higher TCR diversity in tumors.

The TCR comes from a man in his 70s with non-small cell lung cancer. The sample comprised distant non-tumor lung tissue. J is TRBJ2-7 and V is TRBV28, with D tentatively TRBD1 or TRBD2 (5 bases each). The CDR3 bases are TGTGCCAGCAGTCCCCGAGGAAGGCCGACGGGGACGCAGTACTTC. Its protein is CASSPRGRPTGTQYF.